This TCR beta chain was sequenced for a study of blood T cell repertoires in COVID-19. Looking at the study overall: Whether acute or convalescent, the COVID-19 samples came from the United States, Italy and Spain.

Methods used by the authors: Amplification of reference gene primers provided the estimated nucleated cell counts. Clones were read by immunoSEQ multiplex PCR, and TCRdb kept only the in-frame ones, dropping some. V and J calls and clone size follow that table, whereas D and trimming were derived from the DNA. Altogether roughly 400,000 clones are present, roughly 84% being singletons, with the ten largest covering approximately 1.5%. Participants came from fewer than 25 US areas, aged roughly 18 to 89 years. Participants' own reports of clinical history determined their cohort assignment. This CDR3 spans 15 amino acids. J lost 1 base, V lost 4 bases, and 0 bases had no gene match. Germline-derived CDR1 and CDR2 are LNHNV and YYDKDF (reference sequence).

Sequenced: PBMCs or T cells enriched from blood (not recorded which). The source of this sequence is a woman in her late teens or twenties who had been exposed to COVID-19. The V and J genes are TRBV15 and TRBJ2-2; 10 nucleotides line up with TRBD2. The CDR3 is CATSTSGRNTGELFF. The CDR3 DNA reads as TGTGCCACCAGCACTAGCGGGAGGAACACCGGGGAGCTGTTTTTT.